The 17 T cell receptor beta chains listed next were all sequenced from one sample in a study of blood T cell repertoires in COVID-19. The repertoire was sequenced with immunoSEQ multiplex PCR; TCRdb's copy has only in-frame clones and lacks some. The sample shows 180,000 or so clones, roughly nine tenths of them seen only once. Input material: PBMCs or T cells enriched from blood (not recorded which). The receptors come from a human donor with acute COVID-19. The donor label of this sample is uncertain.

The rearrangement uses TRBV24-1 and TRBJ2-3, with D possibly being TRBD1 (6 bases). Germline CDR1 KGHDR, CDR2 SFDVKD. This CDR3 is built from 17 residues. Trimming stripped 3 bases from V and 2 bases from J, with 17 bases between. The CDR3 protein is CATSDPSQGPNTDTQYF. The CDR3 DNA follows: TGTGCCACCAGTGATCCCTCTCAGGGGCCGAACACAGATACGCAGTATTTT.

Details on this clone: Germline is not matched at one junction end, which may reflect a read error. The V and J genes are TRBV2 and TRBJ1-4; 7 bases fit TRBD1. Germline-derived CDR1 and CDR2 are SNHLY and FYNNEI. This CDR3 has 13 amino acids. The CDR3 reads CASLFPGTAPLVF. CDR3 coding DNA: TGTGCCAGCCTTTTCCCCGGGACAGCCCCTTTAGTTTTT.

The chain joins TRBV7-9 to TRBJ2-3; the D is unclear. Germline CDR1 reads SEHNR; CDR2 reads FQNEAQ (reference sequence). The CDR3 is made up of 13 amino acids. V was trimmed by 8 bases and J by 2 bases, leaving 11 bases between them. Here the CDR3 DNA reads TGTGCCAGCGGAGCCTTTTCCACAGATACGCAGTATTTT. This codes for CASGAFSTDTQYF.

J is TRBJ1-1 and V is TRBV3-1 (or the pseudogene TRBV3-2), with 12 bases aligning to TRBD1. Germline trimming cut 4 bases from V and 2 bases from J; bases unmatched to any gene: 2. The CDR3 length is 15 residues. The germline V gene has CDR1 LGHDT and CDR2 YNNKEL (reference sequence). For the CDR3, the DNA is TGTGCCAGCAGCCGGGACAGGGGGCTAAACACTGAAGCTTTCTTT. It codes for CASSRDRGLNTEAFF.

The chain has TRBV6-5 and TRBJ2-2, with 11 nucleotides matching TRBD2. Germline V gene data show CDR1 as MNHEY and CDR2 as SVGAGI. This CDR3 is built from 16 residues. V shed 4 bases and J 4 bases; nucleotides not matched to a gene: 5. This CDR3 is CASSSTSGGITGELFF. CDR3 DNA sequence: TGTGCCAGCAGTTCCACTAGCGGGGGTATCACCGGGGAGCTGTTTTTT.

This chain uses TRBV24-1 with TRBJ2-1; 9 bases are a match to TRBD1. Germline assignment: CDR1 KGHDR and CDR2 SFDVKD. The length of the CDR3 is 14 residues. V shed 7 bases, J shed 3 bases, and the junction held 3 bases outside the gene matches. CDR3: CATSRTGVYNEQFF. The CDR3 bases are TGTGCCACCAGCAGGACAGGGGTCTACAATGAGCAGTTCTTC.

The V and J genes are TRBV7-9 and TRBJ2-2; 9 bases line up with TRBD1. Germline values: CDR1 SEHNR, CDR2 FQNEAQ (reference sequence). The CDR3 spans 18 residues. V lost 3 bases, J lost 9 bases, and 17 bases stayed unmatched. Written as DNA, the CDR3 is TGTGCCAGCAGCTTGGGTGGTGGACAGGGGCCCCGGATAAGGGAGCTGTTTTTT. This codes for CASSLGGGQGPRIRELFF.

About this clone itself: Germline and junction disagree at one end, which may indicate a read error. The CDR3 DNA sequence: TGTGCCAGCAGCCTCGGACAGGGAGAGGCCCAGTACTTC. Translated, it gives CASSLGQGEAQYF. V usage is TRBV12-3 or TRBV12-4 and J usage is TRBJ2-5, with 8 positions matching TRBD1. The CDR3 extends over 13 amino acids.

In this sample, this clone turned up a few times. The chain's CDR3 is CASRMTRGAYEQYF. CDR3 in DNA: TGTGCCAGCAGGATGACTAGGGGAGCCTACGAGCAGTACTTC. The rearrangement links TRBV6-5 to TRBJ2-7; TRBD2 might be the D (6 bases). The V end was cut by 6 bases, the J end by 2 bases, with 14 bases between. CDR3 length equals 14 residues. The germline V gene encodes CDR1 MNHEY and CDR2 SVGAGI.

This clone has only a few counts. The V and J genes are TRBV4-2 and TRBJ1-2, with D possibly being TRBD1 (6 bases). The CDR3 loop spans 15 amino acids. Deletions cut 0 bases from V and 4 bases from J, with 12 bases between. Germline CDR1 and CDR2: LGHNA and YNFKEQ. The CDR3 region is CASSQELTGGYGYTF. CDR3 nucleotide sequence: TGTGCCAGCAGCCAAGAACTGACAGGCGGCTATGGCTACACCTTC.

For this clone: This sample also contains other DNA sequences that code for the same CDR3. The rearrangement joins TRBV5-1 to TRBJ2-1; 9 bases agree with TRBD1. V lost 2 bases and J lost 4; bases outside the gene matches: 4. CDR3 length: 15 residues. Germline assignment: CDR1 SGHRS and CDR2 YFSETQ. As DNA, the CDR3 is TGCGCCAGCAGCTTAGGACAGGGGCCTTACAATGAGCAGTTCTTC. Its translation: CASSLGQGPYNEQFF.

V usage is TRBV7-2 and J usage is TRBJ2-7, with a tentative D call TRBD1 (5 bases). This CDR3 contains 13 residues. Trimming left V 5 bases short and J 2 bases short, with 10 bases between. CDR1 and CDR2 (germline): SGHTA, FQGNSA. The CDR3 sequence is CASSIDSAYEQYF. CDR3 coding DNA: TGTGCCAGCAGCATCGACAGCGCCTACGAGCAGTACTTC. The full variable domain, its missing parts supplied by reference TRBV7-2 and TRBJ2-7, is GAGVSQSPSNKVTEKGKDVELRCDPISGHTALYWYRQSLGQGLEFLIYFQGNSAPDKSGLPSDRFSAERTGGSVSTLTIQRTQQEDSAVYLCASSIDSAYEQYFGPGTRLTVT.

The chain couples TRBV6-5 to TRBJ1-2; D remains ambiguous. In germline, CDR1 is MNHEY, CDR2 SVGAGI. V lost 2 bases to trimming and J lost 3 bases, with 16 bases between them. The CDR3 spans 16 residues. The CDR3 bases are TGTGCCAGCAGTTACCAACTCCTTTCGTTCCACTATGGCTACACCTTC. Protein sequence: CASSYQLLSFHYGYTF.

The V gene is TRBV5-4, the J gene TRBJ1-2; D perhaps matches TRBD1 (5 bases). The length of the CDR3 is 14 residues. Looked up from germline, CDR1 is SGHNT and CDR2 is YYREEE (reference sequence). The V and J ends lost 5 bases and 7 bases respectively, with 18 bases between them. This CDR3 is CASSSRGGGSGYTF. The CDR3 nucleotides read TGTGCCAGCAGTTCTCGGGGGGGTGGGTCTGGCTACACCTTC.

V gene TRBV7-3 combines with J gene TRBJ1-1, with TRBD1 as a possible D gene (6 bases). From germline, CDR1 is SGHTA and CDR2 FQGTGA. V was shortened by 4 bases and J by 0 bases, with 9 bases between the two germline ends. The CDR3 has 14 amino acids. The CDR3 bases are TGTGCCAGCAGCTCGACAGGTATGAACACTGAAGCTTTCTTT. Translated: CASSSTGMNTEAFF.

This clone was recorded a few times. This chain links TRBV18 with TRBJ1-2, with D unresolved. Trimming took off 1 base at V and 3 bases at J, with 12 bases between the two ends. The CDR3 runs to 15 residues. CDR1 KGHSH and CDR2 LQKENI come from the germline V gene. The CDR3 here is CASSPRIAGDYGYTF. DNA for the CDR3: TGTGCCAGCTCACCACGTATCGCGGGAGACTATGGCTACACCTTC.

The chain couples TRBV5-6 to TRBJ2-3; the match to TRBD2 covers 12 bases. CDR3 size: 16 residues. Looked up from germline, CDR1 is SGHDT and CDR2 is YYEEEE. Trimming took 4 bases from V and 1 from J; bases not matched to a gene: 4. The CDR3 nucleotides read TGTGCCAGCAGCCTCCTAGCGGGGGGGGGCACAGATACGCAGTATTTT. Its translation: CASSLLAGGGTDTQYF.